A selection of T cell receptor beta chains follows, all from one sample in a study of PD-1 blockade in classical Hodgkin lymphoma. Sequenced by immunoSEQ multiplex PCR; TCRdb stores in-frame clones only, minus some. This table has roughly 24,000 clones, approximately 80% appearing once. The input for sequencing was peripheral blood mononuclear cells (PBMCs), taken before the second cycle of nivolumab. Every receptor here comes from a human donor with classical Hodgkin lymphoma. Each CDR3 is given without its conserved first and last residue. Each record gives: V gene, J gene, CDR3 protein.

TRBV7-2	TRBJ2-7	ASSLRSGGTYEQY
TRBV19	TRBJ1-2	ASSIAGSYGYT
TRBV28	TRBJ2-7	ASRRLSYEQY
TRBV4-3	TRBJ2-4	ASSQDTSGLYIQY
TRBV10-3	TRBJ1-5	ATAQNSNQPQH
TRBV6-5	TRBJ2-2	ASSPQQVGGELF
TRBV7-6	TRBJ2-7	ASSLRQGDYEQY
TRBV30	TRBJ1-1	AWRARTGWGNTEAF
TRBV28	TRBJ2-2	ASSLPNTGELF
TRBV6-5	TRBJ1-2	ASRGQGGGYT
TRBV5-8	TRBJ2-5	ASSLGQGSQETQY
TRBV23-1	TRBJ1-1	ASSRDRDRVVTEAF
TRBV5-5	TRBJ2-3	ASRITGGIADTQY
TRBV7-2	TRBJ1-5	ASSLTGRNQPQH
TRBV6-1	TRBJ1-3	AIRVTSGNTIY
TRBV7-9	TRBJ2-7	ASSAEQGMGSYEQY
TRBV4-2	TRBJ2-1	ASSQLAGVTYNEQF
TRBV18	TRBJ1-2	ASSPLTGQQNYGYT
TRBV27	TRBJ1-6	ASSLSVESSYNSPLH
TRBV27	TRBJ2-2	ASTAWTWGGTGELF
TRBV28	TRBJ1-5	ASSWGQGRQPQH
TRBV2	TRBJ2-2	ASSDRPGGAITGELF
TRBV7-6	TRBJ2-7	ASSLDPRDEQY